This T cell receptor (beta chain) originates from a study of T cells in Graves' hyperthyroidism and ophthalmopathy. Patients showing uncontrolled infection, other autoimmune disease, pregnancy or lactation were ineligible. Diagnostic assessment was based on clinical symptoms, serum thyroxine and TRAb, thyroid ultrasound and orbital computed tomography. In its sample, this clonotype was seen many times. TCR beta CDR3 regions were amplified from RNA. HTBI primers drove first-round RT-PCR of the TCR CDR3. One entry per CDR3 protein results from TCRdb running MiXCR on the multiplex PCR reads. The table has about 350,000 distinct CDR3 sequences, roughly 13% seen once. The CDR3 is 12 residues long. Germline V gene lookup returns CDR1 SQVTM and CDR2 ANQGSEA. V trimming: 6 bases; J trimming: 8 bases; junction bases outside the gene matches: 6.

The chain combines TRBV29-1 with TRBJ1-1, with 10 bases fitting TRBD1. The TCR was taken from a woman in her twenties or thirties with Graves' hyperthyroidism. Sequencing was done on a sample of blood. The CDR3 region is CSVGTGEVEAFF. The DNA of the CDR3 is TGCAGCGTCGGGACAGGGGAGGTCGAAGCTTTCTTT. The full variable domain, rest sourced from reference TRBV29-1 and TRBJ1-1, is SAVISQKPSRDICQRGTSLTIQCQVDSQVTMMFWYRQQPGQSLTLIATANQGSEATYESGFVIDKFPISRPNLTFSTLTVSNMSPEDSSIYLCSVGTGEVEAFFGQGTRLTVV.